Given below is one T cell receptor beta chain in context. The antigen remains unidentified. A read error may explain this, as a much larger clone is one base away. Study observations and caveats: The TCR gene usage of tumor memory CD4+ T cells clustered together with blood and lymph node memory CD4+ cells and with lymph node naive CD4+ cells.

Adaptor-ligated barcode primers were used to amplify TRBV12-4/TRBJ1-2 clonotypes. Each CDR3 protein is one row after TCRdb ran MiXCR on the multiplex PCR reads. Seen here are approximately 1,600 distinct CDR3 sequences, approximately 4.1% observed once, and the top ten hold around 60%. Trimming took off 11 bases at V and 6 bases at J, with 13 bases between the two ends. CDR3 length: 11 residues. Sequenced material: naive CD4+ T cells sorted from blood. Specified subset: naive CD4+ T cells, CD4+CD45RA+CD25-. The V and J genes are TRBV12-3 or TRBV12-4 and TRBJ1-2; D unclear. This receptor was obtained from a female donor with breast cancer. CDR3 amino acids: CACKVRDGYTF. CDR3 DNA: TGTGCCTGCAAAGTCCGTGATGGCTACACCTTC.